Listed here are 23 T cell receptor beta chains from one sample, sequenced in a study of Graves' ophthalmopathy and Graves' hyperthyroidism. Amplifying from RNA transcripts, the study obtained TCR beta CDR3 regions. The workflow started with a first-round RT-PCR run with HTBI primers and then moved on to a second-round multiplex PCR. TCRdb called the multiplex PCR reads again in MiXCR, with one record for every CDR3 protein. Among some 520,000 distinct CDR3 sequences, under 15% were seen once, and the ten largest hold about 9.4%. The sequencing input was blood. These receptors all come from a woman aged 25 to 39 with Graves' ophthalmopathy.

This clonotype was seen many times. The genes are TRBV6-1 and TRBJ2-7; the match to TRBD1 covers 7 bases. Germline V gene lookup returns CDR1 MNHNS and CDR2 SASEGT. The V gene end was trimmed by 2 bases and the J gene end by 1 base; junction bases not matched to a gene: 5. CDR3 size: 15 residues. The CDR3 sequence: CASSERTGLSYEQYF. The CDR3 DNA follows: TGTGCCAGCAGTGAACGGACAGGCCTTTCCTACGAGCAGTACTTC.

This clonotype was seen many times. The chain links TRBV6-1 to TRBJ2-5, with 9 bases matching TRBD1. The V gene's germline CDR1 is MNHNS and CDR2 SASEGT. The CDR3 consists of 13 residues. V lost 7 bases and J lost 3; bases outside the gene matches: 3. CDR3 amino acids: CASNRDREETQYF. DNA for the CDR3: TGTGCCAGCAACCGGGACAGGGAAGAGACCCAGTACTTC.

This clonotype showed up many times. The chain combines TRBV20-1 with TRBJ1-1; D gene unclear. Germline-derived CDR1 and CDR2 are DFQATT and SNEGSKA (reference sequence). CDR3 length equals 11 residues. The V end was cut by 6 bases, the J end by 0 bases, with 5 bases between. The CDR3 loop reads CSAQMNTEAFF. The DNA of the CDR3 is TGCAGTGCCCAGATGAACACTGAAGCTTTCTTT.

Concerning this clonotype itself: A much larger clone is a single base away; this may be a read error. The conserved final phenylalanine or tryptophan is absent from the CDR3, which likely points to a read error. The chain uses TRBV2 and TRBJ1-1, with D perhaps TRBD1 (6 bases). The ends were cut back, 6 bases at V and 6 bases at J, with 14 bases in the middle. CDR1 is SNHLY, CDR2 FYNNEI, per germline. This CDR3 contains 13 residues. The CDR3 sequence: CASSITGSPEAFV. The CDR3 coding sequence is TGTGCCAGCAGCATAACAGGGAGCCCTGAAGCTTTCGTT.

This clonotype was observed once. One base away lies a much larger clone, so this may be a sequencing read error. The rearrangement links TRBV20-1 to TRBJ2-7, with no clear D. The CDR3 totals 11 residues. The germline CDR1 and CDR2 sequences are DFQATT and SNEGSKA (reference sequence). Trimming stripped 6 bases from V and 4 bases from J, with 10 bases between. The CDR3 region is CSALGSYEQYV. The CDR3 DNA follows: TGCAGTGCCCTGGGGTCTTACGAGCAGTACGTC.

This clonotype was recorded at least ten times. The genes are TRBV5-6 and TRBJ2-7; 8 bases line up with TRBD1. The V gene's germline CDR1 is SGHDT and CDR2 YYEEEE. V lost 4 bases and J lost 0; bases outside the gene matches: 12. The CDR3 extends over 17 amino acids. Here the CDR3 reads CASSPGTGVSSSYEQYF. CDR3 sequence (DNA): TGTGCCAGCAGCCCAGGGACAGGCGTTTCCTCCTCCTACGAGCAGTACTTC.

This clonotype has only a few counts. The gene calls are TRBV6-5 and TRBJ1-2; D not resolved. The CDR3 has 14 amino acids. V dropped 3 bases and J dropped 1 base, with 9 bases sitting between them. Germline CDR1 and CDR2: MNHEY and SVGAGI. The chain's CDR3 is CASSYGPFNYGYTF. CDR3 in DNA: TGTGCCAGCAGTTATGGCCCGTTTAACTATGGCTACACCTTC.

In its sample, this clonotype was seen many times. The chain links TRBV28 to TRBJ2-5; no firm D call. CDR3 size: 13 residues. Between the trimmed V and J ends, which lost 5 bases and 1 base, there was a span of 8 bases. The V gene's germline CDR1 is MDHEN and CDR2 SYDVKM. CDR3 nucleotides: TGTGCCAGCAGTCCCCCAGTCCAAGAGACCCAGTACTTC. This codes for CASSPPVQETQYF.

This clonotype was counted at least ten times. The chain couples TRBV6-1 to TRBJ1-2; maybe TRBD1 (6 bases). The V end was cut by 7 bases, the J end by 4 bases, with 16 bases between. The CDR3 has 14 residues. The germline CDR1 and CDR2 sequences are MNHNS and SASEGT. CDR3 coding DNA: TGTGCCAGCACTATCGTGGGGGCCCCCTATGGCTACACCTTC. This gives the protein CASTIVGAPYGYTF.

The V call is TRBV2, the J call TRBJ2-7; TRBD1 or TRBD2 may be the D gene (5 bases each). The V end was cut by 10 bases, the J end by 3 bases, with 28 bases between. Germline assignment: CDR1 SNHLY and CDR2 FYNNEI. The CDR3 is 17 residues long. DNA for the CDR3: TGTGCCACCTACTACCGGGACCACCAGGGTAGTAGCTACGAGCAGTACTTC. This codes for CATYYRDHQGSSYEQYF.

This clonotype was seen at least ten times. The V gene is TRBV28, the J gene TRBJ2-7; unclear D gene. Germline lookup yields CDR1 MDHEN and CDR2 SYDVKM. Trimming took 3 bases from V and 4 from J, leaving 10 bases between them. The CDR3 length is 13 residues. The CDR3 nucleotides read TGTGCCAGCAGTTTTAGGATCACTTACGAGCAGTACTTC. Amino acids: CASSFRITYEQYF.

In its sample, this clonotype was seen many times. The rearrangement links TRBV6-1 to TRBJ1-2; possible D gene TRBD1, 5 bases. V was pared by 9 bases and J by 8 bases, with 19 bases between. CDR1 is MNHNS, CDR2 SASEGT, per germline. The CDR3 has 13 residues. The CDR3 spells CASRRWGGEGYTF. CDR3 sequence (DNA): TGTGCCAGTCGCCGGTGGGGAGGGGAAGGCTACACCTTC.

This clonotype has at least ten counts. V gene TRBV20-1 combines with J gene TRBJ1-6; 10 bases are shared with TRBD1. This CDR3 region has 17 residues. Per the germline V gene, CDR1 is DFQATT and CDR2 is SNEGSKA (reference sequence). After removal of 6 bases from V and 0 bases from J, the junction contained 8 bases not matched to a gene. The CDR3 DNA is TGCAGTGCCTCCGGGGGGGACAGGGGCTCCTATAATTCACCCCTCCACTTT. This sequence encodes CSASGGDRGSYNSPLHF.

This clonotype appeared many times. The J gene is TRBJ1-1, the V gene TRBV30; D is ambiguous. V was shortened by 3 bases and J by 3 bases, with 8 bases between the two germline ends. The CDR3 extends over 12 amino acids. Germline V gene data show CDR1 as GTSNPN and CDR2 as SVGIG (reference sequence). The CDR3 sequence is CAWSPRYTEAFF. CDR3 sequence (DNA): TGTGCCTGGAGCCCAAGGTACACTGAAGCTTTCTTT.

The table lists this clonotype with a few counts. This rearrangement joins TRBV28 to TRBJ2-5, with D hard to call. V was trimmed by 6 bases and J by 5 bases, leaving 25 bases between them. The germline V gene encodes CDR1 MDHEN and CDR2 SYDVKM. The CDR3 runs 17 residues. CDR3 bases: TGTGCCAGCAGCTCCGCTGAACAGACGTTACTAATGGAGACCCAGTACTTC. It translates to CASSSAEQTLLMETQYF.

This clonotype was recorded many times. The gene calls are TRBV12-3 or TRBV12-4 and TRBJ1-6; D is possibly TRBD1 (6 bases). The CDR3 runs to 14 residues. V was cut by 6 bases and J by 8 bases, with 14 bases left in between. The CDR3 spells CASSLVGGDSPLHF. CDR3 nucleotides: TGTGCCAGCAGCCTGGTTGGGGGCGATTCACCCCTCCACTTT.

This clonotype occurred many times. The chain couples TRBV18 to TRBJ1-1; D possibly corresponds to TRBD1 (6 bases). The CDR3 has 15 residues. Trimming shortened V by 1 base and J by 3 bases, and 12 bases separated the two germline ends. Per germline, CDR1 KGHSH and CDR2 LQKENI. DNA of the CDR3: TGTGCCAGCTCACCACAGACAGGAACCTACACTGAAGCTTTCTTT. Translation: CASSPQTGTYTEAFF.

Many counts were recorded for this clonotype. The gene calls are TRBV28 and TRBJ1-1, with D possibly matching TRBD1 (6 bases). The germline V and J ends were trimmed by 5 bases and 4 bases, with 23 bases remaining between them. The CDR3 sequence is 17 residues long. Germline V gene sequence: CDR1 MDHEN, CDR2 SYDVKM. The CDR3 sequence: CASSRVHWGGGGTEAFF. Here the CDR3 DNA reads TGTGCCAGCAGTCGGGTACACTGGGGGGGCGGGGGCACTGAAGCTTTCTTT.

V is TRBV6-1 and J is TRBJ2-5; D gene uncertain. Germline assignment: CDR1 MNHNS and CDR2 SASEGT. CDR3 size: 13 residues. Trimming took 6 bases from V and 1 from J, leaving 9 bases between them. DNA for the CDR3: TGTGCCAGCAGCAGACAACTCCAAGAGACCCAGTACTTC. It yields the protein CASSRQLQETQYF.

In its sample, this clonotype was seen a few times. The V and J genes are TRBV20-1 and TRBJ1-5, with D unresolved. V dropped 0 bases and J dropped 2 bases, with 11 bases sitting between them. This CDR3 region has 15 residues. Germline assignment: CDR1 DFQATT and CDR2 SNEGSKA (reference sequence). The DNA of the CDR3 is TGCAGTGCTAGAGAAAAAATCAATGGCAATCAGCCCCAGCATTTT. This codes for CSAREKINGNQPQHF.

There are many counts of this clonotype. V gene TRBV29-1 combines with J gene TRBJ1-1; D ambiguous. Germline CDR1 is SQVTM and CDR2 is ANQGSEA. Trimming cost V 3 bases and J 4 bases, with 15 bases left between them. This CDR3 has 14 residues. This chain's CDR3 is CSVESRGLGTEAFF. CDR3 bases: TGCAGCGTTGAGAGCCGGGGTTTGGGCACTGAAGCTTTCTTT.

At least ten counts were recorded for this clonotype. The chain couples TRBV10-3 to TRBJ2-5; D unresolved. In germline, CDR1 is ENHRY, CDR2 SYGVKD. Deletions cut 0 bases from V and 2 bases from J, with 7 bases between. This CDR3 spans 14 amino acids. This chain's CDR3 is CAISESPGQETQYF. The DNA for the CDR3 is TGTGCCATCAGTGAGTCCCCCGGACAAGAGACCCAGTACTTC.

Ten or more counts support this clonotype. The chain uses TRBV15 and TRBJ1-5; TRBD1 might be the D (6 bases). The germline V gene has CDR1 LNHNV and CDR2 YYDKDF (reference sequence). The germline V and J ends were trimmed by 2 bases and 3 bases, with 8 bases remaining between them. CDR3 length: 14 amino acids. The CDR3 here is CATSRQGPNQPQHF. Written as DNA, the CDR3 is TGTGCCACCAGCAGACAGGGGCCCAATCAGCCCCAGCATTTT.